This T cell receptor (beta chain) derives from a study of breast tumors, draining lymph nodes, adjacent tissues. TCRdb independently ran MiXCR on the multiplex PCR reads; one entry per CDR3 protein. This table has approximately 31,000 distinct CDR3 sequences, approximately 63% appearing once. With 5 bases removed from V and 5 bases from J, the gap between germline ends came to 12 bases. CDR1 is MNHEY, CDR2 SVGAGI, per germline. This CDR3 has 14 residues. The table lists this clonotype with many counts. Being one base from a much bigger clone, this may be a read error. The sequence came from a female donor with breast cancer. Some clones in this sample may be carry-over from other donors' samples. The sample comprised breast tumor tissue. The chain links TRBV6-5 to TRBJ2-2, with D possibly being TRBD1 (6 bases). CDR3 DNA sequence: TGTGCCAGCAGTCACAGGGTGAAGACCGGGGAGCTGTTTTTT. It codes for CASSHRVKTGELFF.